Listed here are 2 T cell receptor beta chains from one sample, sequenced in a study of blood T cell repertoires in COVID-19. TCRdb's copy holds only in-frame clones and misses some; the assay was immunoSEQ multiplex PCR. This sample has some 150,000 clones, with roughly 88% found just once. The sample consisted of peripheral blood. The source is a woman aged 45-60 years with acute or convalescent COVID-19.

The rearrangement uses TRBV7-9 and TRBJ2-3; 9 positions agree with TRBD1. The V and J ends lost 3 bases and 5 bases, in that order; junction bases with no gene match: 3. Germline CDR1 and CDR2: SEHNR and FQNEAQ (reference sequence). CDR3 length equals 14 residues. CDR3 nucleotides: TGTGCCAGCAGCTTCCGGGACAGGGTAGATACGCAGTATTTT. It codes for CASSFRDRVDTQYF.

The CDR3 coding sequence is TGTGCCAGCAGCGTAGGAGGCGGGGGGGCCTACAATGAGCAGTTCTTC. This encodes CASSVGGGGAYNEQFF. This chain links TRBV9 with TRBJ2-1; 9 bases are shared with TRBD2. The CDR3 is 16 residues long. Germline CDR1 and CDR2: SGDLS and YYNGEE. Trimming took 0 bases from V and 2 from J; bases not matched to a gene: 3.